This is a list of T cell receptor beta chains from one sample in a study of blood T cell repertoires in COVID-19. Data came from immunoSEQ multiplex PCR; TCRdb stores just in-frame clones and leaves some out. The data show around 180,000 clones, with approximately 85% seen just once and 6.5% to 7.5% held by the top ten. Material for sequencing was peripheral blood. The source is a man older than 75 with COVID-19, enrolled during active disease. The CDR3 runs from the conserved cysteine through the conserved F or W. The D gene is left open where the match is weak. Clone size is stated in some rows and not others, as once, few, many or a class when expanded.

J,size,V,D,DNA,CDR3
TRBJ2-3,-,TRBV10-1,TRBD1,TGCGCCAGCAGCCGGGACAGCCGCACAGATACGCAGTATTTT,CASSRDSRTDTQYF
TRBJ1-4,-,TRBV6-5,TRBD1,TGTGCCAGCATGGGACAGAACAATGAAAAACTGTTTTTT,CASMGQNNEKLFF
TRBJ1-6,-,TRBV5-4,-,TGTGCCAGCAGCTTGGGAGATTCCGGGAATTCACCCCTCCACTTT,CASSLGDSGNSPLHF
TRBJ2-2,once,TRBV19,TRBD1,TGTGCCAGTAGTATGGGCCCGGGACAGGGGAACACCGGGGAGCTGTTTTTT,CASSMGPGQGNTGELFF
TRBJ2-2,-,TRBV5-5,-,TGTGCCAGCAGCTTGTACGGAGGGGGGACAGCACTCACCGGGGAGCTGTTTTTT,CASSLYGGGTALTGELFF
TRBJ1-1,-,TRBV6-5,-,TGTGCCAGCACCGCGAGCGGGGGGAACACTGAAGCTTTCTTT,CASTASGGNTEAFF
TRBJ2-3,-,TRBV4-1,-,TGCGCCAGCAGCCAAGGGAACAGGGTTTCAGATACGCAGTATTTT,CASSQGNRVSDTQYF
TRBJ2-1,-,TRBV11-3,-,TGTGCCAGCAGCACCACCCCCGGGATGAACAATGAGCAGTTCTTC,CASSTTPGMNNEQFF
TRBJ2-2,-,TRBV5-5,-,TGTGCCAGCAGCTTGGAGGGGACCGGGGAGCTGTTTTTT,CASSLEGTGELFF
TRBJ2-4,-,TRBV19,TRBD2,TGTGCCAGTAGTAGGGGCGGGGGGCCGAAAAACATTCAGTACTTC,CASSRGGGPKNIQYF
TRBJ2-1,-,TRBV18,TRBD2,TGTGCCAGCTCACCTCCTAGCGGCTCCTACAATGAGCAGTTCTTC,CASSPPSGSYNEQFF
TRBJ1-1,-,TRBV27,-,TGTGCCACCAAAAGAAGGATCGAGGCCCTGAACACTGAAGCTTTCTTT,CATKRRIEALNTEAFF
TRBJ2-1,-,TRBV7-9,-,TGTGCCAGCAGCTTAGAACGAGGGCGGGGACCCTACAATGAGCAGTTCTTC,CASSLERGRGPYNEQFF
TRBJ2-5,-,TRBV24-1,TRBD1,TGTGCCACCAGTGACCCTACAGGGGCAGAGACCCAGTACTTC,CATSDPTGAETQYF
TRBJ2-7,-,TRBV18,TRBD2,TGTGCCAGCTCACCCGCCGCTAGCGGGGGGGCGAGAGAGCAGTACTTC,CASSPAASGGAREQYF
TRBJ2-6,-,TRBV28,-,TGTGCCAGCACACGGGCTGGGGCCAACGTCCTGACTTTC,CASTRAGANVLTF
TRBJ1-1,-,TRBV9,TRBD1,TGTGCCAGCAGCGCCCGACAGGGTTTGGACACTGAAGCTTTCTTT,CASSARQGLDTEAFF
TRBJ1-2,-,TRBV6-5,-,TGTGCCAGCAGTTACTCGAGAGGTGGCATAAACTATGGCTACACCTTC,CASSYSRGGINYGYTF
TRBJ1-1,-,TRBV5-1,-,TGCGCCAGCAGCTTGGGGACAGACGTTGAAGCTTTCTTT,CASSLGTDVEAFF
TRBJ1-6,-,TRBV7-2,-,TGTGCCAGCAGCTTAGAAGCGGGGCCCTCACCCCTCCACTTT,CASSLEAGPSPLHF
TRBJ1-2,-,TRBV6-5,TRBD1,TGTGCCAGCAGTTACGGGACAGGGGACAACTATGGCTACACCTTC,CASSYGTGDNYGYTF
TRBJ2-7,few,TRBV5-1,-,TGCGCCAGCGGGCCCGGGGGGGACAGCTCCTACGAGCAGTACTTC,CASGPGGDSSYEQYF
TRBJ2-2,-,TRBV19,-,TGTGCCAGTAGTATTGGTACAGGGACCACCGGGGAGCTGTTTTTT,CASSIGTGTTGELFF
TRBJ2-2,-,TRBV5-1,-,TGCGCCAGCAGCTTGGACCCAGGGCAAACCGGGGAGCTGTTTTTT,CASSLDPGQTGELFF
TRBJ2-3,-,TRBV4-1,-,TGCGCCAGCACCTCGACTCGAAGGACAGATACGCAGTATTTT,CASTSTRRTDTQYF
TRBJ1-2,-,TRBV27,TRBD1,TGTGCCAGCAGTTCTCGGACAGGGTTAGGCTATGGCTACACCTTC,CASSSRTGLGYGYTF
TRBJ1-2,-,TRBV6-4,-,TGTGCCAGCAGCCCACAGCGAGGGGGTGGCTACACCTTC,CASSPQRGGGYTF
TRBJ1-2,-,TRBV29-1,-,TGCAGCGTTGATCCATACACGGGACTCCGAACCTATGGCTACACCTTC,CSVDPYTGLRTYGYTF
TRBJ2-5,-,TRBV5-4,-,TGTGCCAGCAGCATGGACACCCAAGAGACCCAGTACTTC,CASSMDTQETQYF
TRBJ1-4,once,TRBV10-3,TRBD1,TGTGCCATCAGGGGGACAGGCGAAAAACTGTTTTTT,CAIRGTGEKLFF
TRBJ1-6,-,TRBV7-2,-,TGTGCCAGCACCCCGGCCTCGGGTTCACCCCTCCACTTT,CASTPASGSPLHF
TRBJ1-3,-,TRBV4-3,-,TGCGCCAGCAGCCGGACAGCGATATCCTCTGGGAACACCATATATTTT,CASSRTAISSGNTIYF
TRBJ2-7,-,TRBV6-5,TRBD1,TGTGCCAGCAGTCGGGACAGGGTCGCCCACGAGCAGTACTTC,CASSRDRVAHEQYF
TRBJ1-5,-,TRBV19,-,TGTGCCAGTAGTCGGGGATTCAATCAGCCCCAGCATTTT,CASSRGFNQPQHF
TRBJ1-5,-,TRBV19,-,TGTGCCAGTAGTATACCCCTTAATCAGCCCCAGCATTTT,CASSIPLNQPQHF
TRBJ1-2,once,TRBV5-4,-,TGTGCCAGCAGCACCACAGGTAGCGGGGTTTATGGCTACACCTTC,CASSTTGSGVYGYTF
TRBJ1-3,-,TRBV5-1,-,TGCGCCAGCAGTGAGGGGGTGGCTGGAAACACCATATATTTT,CASSEGVAGNTIYF
TRBJ1-2,-,TRBV5-6,TRBD1,TGTGCCAGCAGCCCTACAGGGGGACTAACTTACTATGGCTACACCTTC,CASSPTGGLTYYGYTF
TRBJ1-2,-,TRBV7-8,-,TGTGCCAGCAGCCGGGGGGACATCTATGGCTACACCTTC,CASSRGDIYGYTF
TRBJ2-2,-,TRBV7-2,-,TGTGCCAGCAGCTTGGGGCACACCGGGGAGCTGTTTTTT,CASSLGHTGELFF
TRBJ2-2,-,TRBV7-2,TRBD1,TGTGCCAGCAGTCGTTACAGGGGGATAACCGGGGAGCTGTTTTTT,CASSRYRGITGELFF
TRBJ2-7,-,TRBV7-2,-,TGTGCCAGCAGCATAGAACCCGGGACTTTGGCCTACTACGAGCAGTACTTC,CASSIEPGTLAYYEQYF
TRBJ1-1,-,TRBV18,TRBD1,TGTGCCAGCTCACCCCCAACTACAGGGGGTGAAGCTTTCTTT,CASSPPTTGGEAFF
TRBJ1-4,once,TRBV19,TRBD1,TGTGCCAGTAGTTCCGGGACAGGGAGGGCGAATGAAAAACTGTTTTTT,CASSSGTGRANEKLFF
TRBJ1-1,-,TRBV3-1/TRBV3-2,-,TGTGCCAGCAGCCGGACTGTAGGCGCTGAAGCTTTCTTT,CASSRTVGAEAFF
TRBJ2-3,-,TRBV15,-,TGTGCCACCAGCAGAGTCTCAGGTACAGATACGCAGTATTTT,CATSRVSGTDTQYF
TRBJ2-1,-,TRBV20-1,-,TGCAGTGCTAGTTTGCGGGGAGACTACAATGAGCAGTTCTTC,CSASLRGDYNEQFF